Each of the 4 T cell receptor beta chains below was sequenced from the same sample in a study of shared clonotypes between healthy human individuals. TCRdb's copy holds only in-frame clones and misses some; the assay was immunoSEQ multiplex PCR. The sample lists fewer than 3 million clones, around 92% occurring once. The sample was naive CD4+ T cells from PBMCs. As for subset: CD45RA+ positively selected. Receptor source: a man aged 18 to 30 in good health. Some clones in this sample may be carry-over from other donors' samples.

The V gene is TRBV27, the J gene TRBJ1-2, with 7 positions matching TRBD1. Trimming removed 2 bases from V and 7 bases from J; junction bases left unmatched: 4. Per germline, CDR1 MNHEY and CDR2 SMNVEV (reference sequence). CDR3 length: 13 residues. The CDR3 bases are TGTGCCAGCAGTTTACACAGGGGAACTGGCTACACCTTC. Translated: CASSLHRGTGYTF.

This chain uses TRBV7-2 with TRBJ1-4; no firm D call. Germline CDR1 is SGHTA and CDR2 is FQGNSA. The ends were cut back, 5 bases at V and 4 bases at J, with 11 bases in the middle. The CDR3 extends over 14 amino acids. The CDR3 region is CASSPSMINEKLFF. CDR3 DNA sequence: TGTGCCAGCAGCCCCAGTATGATTAATGAAAAACTGTTTTTT.

The V and J genes are TRBV27 and TRBJ2-2, with 8 bases identical to TRBD2. This CDR3 spans 18 amino acids. Germline trimming cut 5 bases from V and 1 base from J; bases unmatched to any gene: 12. Looked up from germline, CDR1 is MNHEY and CDR2 is SMNVEV (reference sequence). Here the CDR3 DNA reads TGTGCCAGCAGTCCTTACCCTTGGGCGGGAGGGAACACCGGGGAGCTGTTTTTT. This translates into CASSPYPWAGGNTGELFF.

This chain links TRBV12-5 with TRBJ2-1; maybe TRBD2 (6 bases). CDR1 LGHNT and CDR2 FRNRAP come from the germline V gene. The CDR3 has 19 amino acids. V was pared by 0 bases and J by 5 bases, with 23 bases between. The CDR3 loop is CASGLVVLADPRGDNEQFF. The CDR3, as DNA: TGTGCTAGTGGTTTGGTAGTTCTGGCTGACCCGCGGGGAGACAATGAGCAGTTCTTC.